This T cell receptor (beta chain) originates from a study of T cells in Graves' hyperthyroidism and ophthalmopathy (dated by TCRdb to about 2019). Some background on the complete study: Peripheral blood samples were taken at initial diagnosis, before any treatment was given. TCR V-J signatures able to tell the groups apart were searched for in a discovery cohort of 90 to 100 patients, of whom more than 40 had Graves' ophthalmopathy and roughly 59 had stable Graves' hyperthyroidism. Prospective prediction of ophthalmopathy was tested in an independent validation cohort of under 20 hyperthyroidism patients and approximately 17 patients who later progressed to ophthalmopathy. For training and testing, the roughly 93 patients in the discovery cohort were randomly divided in a 7:3 ratio. The study also compared thyroid tissue and blood T-cell repertoires from a handful of Graves' hyperthyroidism patients. After blood sampling, hyperthyroidism patients were treated with methimazole at a starting dose of 30 mg daily, and ophthalmopathy patients were treated with high-dose intravenous methylprednisolone. TCR Vbeta CDR3 sequencing of 120 to 150 peripheral blood samples (43 ophthalmopathy, 70 to 85 hyperthyroidism and approximately 17 progressor patients) is reported in the paper. Points the paper makes about the study in general: Blood samples also contained most of the expanded thyroid clonotypes (frequency above 0.001), which suggests that blood repertoires may reflect thyroid immune responses. Ophthalmopathy was separated from stable hyperthyroidism by a 13 V-J signature model, with over 85% sensitivity and roughly 84% specificity obtained in cross-validation and 80%/75% obtained in testing. In validation, the model predicted progression to ophthalmopathy a median of around six months before onset, with approximately 71% sensitivity and 72.22% specificity. Sample size was not statistically predetermined, and investigators were not blinded to group allocation.

Stable Graves' hyperthyroidism was defined as the absence of progression to ophthalmopathy over 18 months of follow-up. Hyperthyroidism patients were aged 18 to 65 years and newly diagnosed, with disease duration of less than 2 months. The study excluded patients with uncontrolled infections, other autoimmune diseases, pregnancy or lactation. Diagnoses were based on clinical symptoms, serum thyroxine and TRAb, thyroid ultrasound and orbital computed tomography. PBMCs were separated from around 9.1 ml of fresh peripheral blood using Ficoll-Paque density gradient centrifugation. Trizol reagent was used to extract total RNA, and RNA quality was then checked on an Agilent 2100 Bioanalyzer. According to the germline V gene (reference sequence), CDR1 reads SEHNR and CDR2 reads FQNEAQ. The CDR3, cysteine through phenylalanine, is 16 amino acids long. Only the CDR3 DNA is retained, 48 bases long and in frame from the first base. V loses 4 bases, J loses 3 bases, and the germline ends lie 16 bases apart.

In this sample, this clonotype turned up many times. Its binding antigen is unknown. Per-base qualities were not stored, and no clone one base away is much larger. The TCR beta CDR3 regions were amplified from RNA transcripts. The TCR CDR3 was subjected to a first round of RT-PCR using the HTBI primer set and the Qiagen OneStep RT-PCR kit. Libraries were constructed in a second round of multiplex PCR, after which size selection and purification were performed. Paired-end sequencing of the libraries was performed with 100 bp reads on an Illumina HiSeq2000. Processing in the source paper ran as follows. SOAPnuke was used to process the raw data, with reads discarded if the reads contained adapters or uncalled bases, had a mean Phred below 15, or lacked an exact constant-primer or identifier match. High-quality paired reads were merged with COPE v1.2.5, and unique nucleotide sequences were defined as clonotypes. Clonotypes were aligned to IMGT TRBV, TRBD and TRBJ reference segments using MiTCR v1.1. Only V-J combinations with frequency above 0.0001, covering about 99% of repertoires, were analysed. A TCS score was defined as the ratio between F50 (clonal expansion) and ExV (chaos), using BLOSUM62-based TCRdist between CDR3 peptides within each V-J. Welch's t-statistics and random forest reduced fewer than 550 V-J features to 10 to 15, which were used in a naive Bayes classifier (R e1071). TCRdb reprocessed the public reads (quality trimming at Q25 with fastp, clone calling with MiXCR) and kept in-frame beta chains. Rows merge per CDR3 protein into single entries with the most common DNA and genes. TCRdb's processing, not the study's, gives the V and J calls here. This sample has some 700,000 distinct CDR3 sequences in its table, and roughly a sixth of those were observed once. Roughly 15% of the sample is taken by the ten largest.

The V and J segments used are TRBV7-9 and TRBJ2-1; the D gene identity is not certain. The receptor was isolated from a middle-aged man with Graves' hyperthyroidism. The specimen was blood. The nucleotide sequence reads TGTGCCAGCAGCTCCTCTAGGAGCGCCAACTACAATGAGCAGTTCTTC. It translates to CASSSSRSANYNEQFF.